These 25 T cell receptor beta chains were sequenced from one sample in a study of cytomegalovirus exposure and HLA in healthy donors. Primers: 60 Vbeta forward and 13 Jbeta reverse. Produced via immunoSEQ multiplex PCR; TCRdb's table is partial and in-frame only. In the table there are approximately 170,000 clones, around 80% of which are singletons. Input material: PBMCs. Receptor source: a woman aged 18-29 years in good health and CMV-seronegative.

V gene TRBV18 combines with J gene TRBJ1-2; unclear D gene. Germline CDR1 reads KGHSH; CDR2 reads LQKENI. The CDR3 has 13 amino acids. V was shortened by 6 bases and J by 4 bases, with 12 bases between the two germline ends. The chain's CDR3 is CASSGTDSYGYTF. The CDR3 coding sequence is TGTGCCAGCTCCGGAACGGACTCCTATGGCTACACCTTC.

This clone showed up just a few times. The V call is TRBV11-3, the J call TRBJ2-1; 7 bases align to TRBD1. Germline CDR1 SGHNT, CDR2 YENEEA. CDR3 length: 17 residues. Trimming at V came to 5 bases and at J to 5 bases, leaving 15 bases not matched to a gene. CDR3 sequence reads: CASSSRETERGHNEQFF. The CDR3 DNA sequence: TGTGCCAGCAGCAGTAGAGAGACAGAGAGGGGGCACAATGAGCAGTTCTTC.

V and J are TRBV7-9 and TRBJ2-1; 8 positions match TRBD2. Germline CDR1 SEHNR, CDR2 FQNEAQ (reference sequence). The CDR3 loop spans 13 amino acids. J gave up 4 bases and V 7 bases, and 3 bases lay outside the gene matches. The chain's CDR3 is CASMGGGYNEQFF. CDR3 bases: TGTGCCAGCATGGGCGGGGGGTACAATGAGCAGTTCTTC.

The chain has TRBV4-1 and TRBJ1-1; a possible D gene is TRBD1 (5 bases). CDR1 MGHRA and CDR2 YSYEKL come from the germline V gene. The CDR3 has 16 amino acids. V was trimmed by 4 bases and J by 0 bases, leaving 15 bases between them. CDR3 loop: CASSPGFLGMNTEAFF. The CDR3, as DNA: TGCGCCAGCAGCCCAGGGTTCCTCGGAATGAACACTGAAGCTTTCTTT.

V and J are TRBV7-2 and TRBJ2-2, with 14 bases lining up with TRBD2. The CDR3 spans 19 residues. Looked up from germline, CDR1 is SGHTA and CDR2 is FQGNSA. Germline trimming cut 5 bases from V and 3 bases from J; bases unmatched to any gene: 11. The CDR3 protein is CASSLTGTSGRGDTGELFF. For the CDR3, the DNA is TGTGCCAGCAGCCTGACCGGGACTAGCGGGAGAGGTGACACCGGGGAGCTGTTTTTT.

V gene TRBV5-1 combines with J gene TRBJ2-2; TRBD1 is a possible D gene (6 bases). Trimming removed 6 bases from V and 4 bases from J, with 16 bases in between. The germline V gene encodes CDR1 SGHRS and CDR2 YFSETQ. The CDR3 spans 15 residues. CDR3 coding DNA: TGCGCCAGCATAACTGGGGTGGACAGCACCGGGGAGCTGTTTTTT. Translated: CASITGVDSTGELFF.

The CDR3 protein is CASSPSREGSNEQFF. The CDR3 DNA reads TGTGCCAGCAGTCCTTCCCGGGAGGGGAGCAATGAGCAGTTCTTC. The chain employs TRBV6-6 and TRBJ2-1, with 8 bases fitting TRBD2. This CDR3 has 15 residues. Trimming cost V 5 bases and J 6 bases; bases outside gene matches: 9. The germline V gene has CDR1 MNHNY and CDR2 SVGAGI (reference sequence).

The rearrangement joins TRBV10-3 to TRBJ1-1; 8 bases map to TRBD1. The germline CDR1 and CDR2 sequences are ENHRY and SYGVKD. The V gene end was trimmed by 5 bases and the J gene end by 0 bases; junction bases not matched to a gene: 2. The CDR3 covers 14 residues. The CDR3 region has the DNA TGTGCCATCAGTAGACAGGGGTTGAACACTGAAGCTTTCTTT. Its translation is CAISRQGLNTEAFF.

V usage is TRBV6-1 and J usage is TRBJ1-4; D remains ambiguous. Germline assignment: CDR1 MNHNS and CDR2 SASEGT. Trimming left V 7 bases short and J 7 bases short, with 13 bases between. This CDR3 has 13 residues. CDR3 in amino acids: CASNRGEGEKLFF. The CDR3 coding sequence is TGTGCCAGCAACCGCGGGGAGGGTGAAAAACTGTTTTTT.

The CDR3 protein is CASSTRGQGATYEQYF. CDR3 DNA sequence: TGTGCCAGTAGTACCAGGGGACAGGGGGCCACCTACGAGCAGTACTTC. The J gene is TRBJ2-7, the V gene TRBV19; 12 bases align to TRBD1. The germline V gene has CDR1 LNHDA and CDR2 SQIVND (reference sequence). V dropped 4 bases and J dropped 2; count of bases not matched to a gene: 6. CDR3 length equals 16 residues.

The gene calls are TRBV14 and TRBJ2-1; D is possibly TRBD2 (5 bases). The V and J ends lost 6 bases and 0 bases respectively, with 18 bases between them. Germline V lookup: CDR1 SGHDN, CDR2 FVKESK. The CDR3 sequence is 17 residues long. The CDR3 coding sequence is TGTGCCAGCAGACCTAAGCTTGACCTAGCCTCCTACAATGAGCAGTTCTTC. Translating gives CASRPKLDLASYNEQFF.

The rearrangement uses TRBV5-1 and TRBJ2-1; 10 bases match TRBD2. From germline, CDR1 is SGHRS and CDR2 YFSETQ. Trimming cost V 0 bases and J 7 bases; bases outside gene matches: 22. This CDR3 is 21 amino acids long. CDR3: CASSLGFIAGGRLGWWNEQFF. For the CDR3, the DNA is TGCGCCAGCAGCTTGGGGTTTATAGCGGGAGGACGGCTCGGGTGGTGGAATGAGCAGTTCTTC.

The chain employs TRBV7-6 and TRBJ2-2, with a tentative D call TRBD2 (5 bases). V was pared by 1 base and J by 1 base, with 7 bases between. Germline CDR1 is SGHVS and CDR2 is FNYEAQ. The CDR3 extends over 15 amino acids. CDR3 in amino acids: CASSLVRGNTGELFF. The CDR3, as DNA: TGTGCCAGCAGCTTAGTACGGGGGAACACCGGGGAGCTGTTTTTT.

The CDR3 DNA sequence: TGTGCCAGCAGGCGACAGGCGCCTGGCGGTGGCTACACCTTC. Its translation is CASRRQAPGGGYTF. The chain uses TRBV6-5 and TRBJ1-2; possibly TRBD1 for D (6 bases). The CDR3 covers 14 residues. The V end lost 6 bases, the J end lost 7 bases, and 18 bases lay between the germline ends. The V gene's germline CDR1 is MNHEY and CDR2 SVGAGI.

As DNA, the CDR3 is TGTGCCAGCAGCCAAAGCGGACAGGCTGGACAGCCCCAGCATTTT. Its protein product is CASSQSGQAGQPQHF. The chain couples TRBV4-2 to TRBJ1-5; 7 bases are a match to TRBD1. Germline CDR1 reads LGHNA; CDR2 reads YNFKEQ. The trim removed 2 bases at V and 7 bases at J, leaving 8 bases unmatched. The CDR3 runs to 15 residues.

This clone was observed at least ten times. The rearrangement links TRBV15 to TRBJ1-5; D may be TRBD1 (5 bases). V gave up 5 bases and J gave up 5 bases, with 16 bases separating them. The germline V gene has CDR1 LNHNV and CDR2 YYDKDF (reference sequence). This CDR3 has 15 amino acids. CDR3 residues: CATSVAGEGYQPQHF. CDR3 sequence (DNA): TGTGCCACCAGCGTCGCGGGGGAAGGCTATCAGCCCCAGCATTTT.

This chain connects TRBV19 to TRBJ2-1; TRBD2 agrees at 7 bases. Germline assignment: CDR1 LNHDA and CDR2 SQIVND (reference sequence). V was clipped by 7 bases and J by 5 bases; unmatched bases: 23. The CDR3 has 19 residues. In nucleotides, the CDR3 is TGTGCCAGTAAGGCGGGAGCCCGTGAATATCAGAGCGCGGACAATGAGCAGTTCTTC. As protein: CASKAGAREYQSADNEQFF.

CDR3 in amino acids: CASSFSSGVYEQYF. Written as DNA, the CDR3 is TGCGCCAGCAGCTTTTCTAGCGGGGTCTACGAGCAGTACTTC. This sequence joins TRBV5-1 and TRBJ2-7; 9 nucleotides align to TRBD2. The CDR3 length is 14 residues. The V gene's germline CDR1 is SGHRS and CDR2 YFSETQ. V trimming: 2 bases; J trimming: 3 bases; junction bases outside the gene matches: 3.

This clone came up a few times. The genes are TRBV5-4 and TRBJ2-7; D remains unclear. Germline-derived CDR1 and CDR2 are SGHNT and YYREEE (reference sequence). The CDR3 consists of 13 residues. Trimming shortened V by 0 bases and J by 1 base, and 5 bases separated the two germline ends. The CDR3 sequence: CASSLGQSYEQYF. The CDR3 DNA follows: TGTGCCAGCAGCTTGGGACAATCCTACGAGCAGTACTTC. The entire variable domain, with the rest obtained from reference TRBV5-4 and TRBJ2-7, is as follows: ETGVTQSPTHLIKTRGQQVTLRCSSQSGHNTVSWYQQALGQGPQFIFQYYREEENGRGNFPPRFSGLQFPNYSSELNVNALELDDSALYLCASSLGQSYEQYFGPGTRLTVT.

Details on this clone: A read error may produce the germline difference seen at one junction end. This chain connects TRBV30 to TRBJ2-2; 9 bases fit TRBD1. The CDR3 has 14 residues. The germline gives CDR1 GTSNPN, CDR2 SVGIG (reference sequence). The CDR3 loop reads CAWSTGGRTGELLF. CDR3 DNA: TGTGCCTGGAGTACAGGGGGCCGAACCGGGGAGCTGCTTTTT.

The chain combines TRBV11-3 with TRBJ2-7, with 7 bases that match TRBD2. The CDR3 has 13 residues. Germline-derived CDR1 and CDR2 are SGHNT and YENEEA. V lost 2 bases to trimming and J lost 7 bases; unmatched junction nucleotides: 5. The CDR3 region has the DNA TGTGCCAGCAGCTTACTGGGGGGAGGGGAGCAGTACTTC. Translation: CASSLLGGGEQYF.

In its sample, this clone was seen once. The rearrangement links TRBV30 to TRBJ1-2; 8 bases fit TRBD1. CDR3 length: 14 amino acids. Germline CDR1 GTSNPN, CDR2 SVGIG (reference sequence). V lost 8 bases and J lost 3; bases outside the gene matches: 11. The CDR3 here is CAHTRQGLYYGYTF. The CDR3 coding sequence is TGTGCCCACACTCGACAGGGGTTGTACTATGGCTACACCTTC.

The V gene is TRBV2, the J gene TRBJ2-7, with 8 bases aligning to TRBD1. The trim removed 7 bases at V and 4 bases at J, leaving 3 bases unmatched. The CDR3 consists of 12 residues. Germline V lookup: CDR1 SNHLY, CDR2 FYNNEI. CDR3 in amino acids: CASNGQGYEQYF. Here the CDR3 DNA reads TGTGCCAGCAACGGACAGGGTTACGAGCAGTACTTC.

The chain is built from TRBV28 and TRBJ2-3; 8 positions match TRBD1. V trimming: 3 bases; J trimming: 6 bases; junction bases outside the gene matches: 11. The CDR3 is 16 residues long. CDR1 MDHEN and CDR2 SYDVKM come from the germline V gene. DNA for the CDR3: TGTGCCAGCAGTTTGGACCCGGACAGGGTGGCGGATACGCAGTATTTT. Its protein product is CASSLDPDRVADTQYF.

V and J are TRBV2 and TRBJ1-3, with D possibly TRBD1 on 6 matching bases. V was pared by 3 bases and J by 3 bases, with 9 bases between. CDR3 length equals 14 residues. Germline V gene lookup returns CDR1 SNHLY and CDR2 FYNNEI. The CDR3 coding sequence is TGTGCCAGCAGTGAGGGGGGGCTTGGAAACACCATATATTTT. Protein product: CASSEGGLGNTIYF.